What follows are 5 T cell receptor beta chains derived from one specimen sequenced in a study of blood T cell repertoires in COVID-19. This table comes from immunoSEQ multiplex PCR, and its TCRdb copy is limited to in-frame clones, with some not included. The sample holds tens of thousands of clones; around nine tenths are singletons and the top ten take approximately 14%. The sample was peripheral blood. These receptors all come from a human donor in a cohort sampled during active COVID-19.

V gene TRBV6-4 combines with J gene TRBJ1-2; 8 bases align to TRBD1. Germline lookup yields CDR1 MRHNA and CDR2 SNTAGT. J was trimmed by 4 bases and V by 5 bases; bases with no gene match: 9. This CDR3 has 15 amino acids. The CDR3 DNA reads TGTGCCAGCAGTCCGGAACAGGGGGTAGGCTATGGCTACACCTTC. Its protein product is CASSPEQGVGYGYTF.

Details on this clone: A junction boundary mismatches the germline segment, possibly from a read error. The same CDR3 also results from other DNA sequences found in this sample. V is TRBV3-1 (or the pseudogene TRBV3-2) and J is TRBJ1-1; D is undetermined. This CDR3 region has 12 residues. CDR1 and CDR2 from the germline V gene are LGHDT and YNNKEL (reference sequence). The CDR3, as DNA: TGTGCCAGTAGCCAAGGTGGAGGTGAAGCTTTCTTT. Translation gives CASSQGGGEAFF.

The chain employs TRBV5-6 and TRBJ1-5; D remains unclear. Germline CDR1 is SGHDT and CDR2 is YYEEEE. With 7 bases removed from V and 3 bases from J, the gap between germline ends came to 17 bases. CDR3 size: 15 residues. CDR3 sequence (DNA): TGTGCCAGCCACGACTTCGGGGTCGCCAATCAGCCCCAGCATTTT. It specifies CASHDFGVANQPQHF. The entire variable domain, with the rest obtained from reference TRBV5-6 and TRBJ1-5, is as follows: DAGVTQSPTHLIKTRGQQVTLRCSPKSGHDTVSWYQQALGQGPQFIFQYYEEEERQRGNFPDRFSGHQFPNYSSELNVNALLLGDSALYLCASHDFGVANQPQHFGDGTRLSIL.

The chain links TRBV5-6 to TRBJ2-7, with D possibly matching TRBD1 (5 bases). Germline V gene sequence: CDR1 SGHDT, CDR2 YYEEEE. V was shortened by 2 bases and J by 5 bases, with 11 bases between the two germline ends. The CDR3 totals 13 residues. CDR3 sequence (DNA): TGTGCCAGCAGCTTCCTCATAGGGGACGAGCAGTACTTC. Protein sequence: CASSFLIGDEQYF.

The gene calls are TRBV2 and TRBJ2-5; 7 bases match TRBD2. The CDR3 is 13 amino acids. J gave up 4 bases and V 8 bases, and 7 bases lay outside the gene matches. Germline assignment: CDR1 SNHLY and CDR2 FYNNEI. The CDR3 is CASARDYTETQYF. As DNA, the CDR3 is TGTGCCAGCGCTCGGGACTATACAGAGACCCAGTACTTC.